This TCR beta chain was sequenced during a study of cytomegalovirus exposure and HLA in healthy donors. CDR1 is MNHEY, CDR2 SMNVEV, per germline (reference sequence). This CDR3 comprises 14 residues. The V end was cut by 3 bases, the J end by 4 bases, with 10 bases between. Primers: 60 Vbeta forward and 13 Jbeta reverse. TCRdb keeps only in-frame clones here, not all; method: immunoSEQ multiplex PCR. The table lists 100,000 to 150,000 clones, 65% to 85% of them singletons, with around 16% in the top ten. Source material: PBMCs. The chain uses TRBV27 and TRBJ1-3, with D perhaps TRBD1 (5 bases). This clonotype originated in a man aged 50 to 60 in good health and CMV-seropositive. The CDR3 region is CASSLQGAGNTIYF. Here the CDR3 DNA reads TGTGCCAGCAGTTTGCAGGGTGCGGGAAACACCATATATTTT.